This T cell receptor beta chain appears in the sequencing data of a study of response to subunit inactivated influenza vaccine. There are a few counts of this clonotype. Germline values: CDR1 SGHTA, CDR2 FQGNSA. The V end was cut by 1 base, the J end by 0 bases, with 13 bases between. The CDR3 runs 17 residues. One entry per CDR3 protein results from TCRdb running MiXCR on the RT-PCR reads. The sample lists more than 500,000 distinct CDR3 sequences, around 11% occurring once. A further study also used this sample, focusing on T cells expressing NK-cell markers. This second report adds: cDNA encoding TCR beta was synthesized via 5'RACE template switching incorporating UMIs. Each TCR beta repertoire originated in sorted T cells that were CD3+CD56+NKG2C+, CD3+CD56+NKG2C- or CD3+CD56-NKG2C+. Most of the eight sequenced donors tested HCMV-seropositive; one tested seronegative. Of the CD8+ T cells in about 6 donors, about 1.0-8% belonged to dominant NKG2C+ clonotypes.

The clonotype comes from a man aged 45 to 65 who received an inactivated influenza vaccine. The source material was PBMCs from blood, sampled on the day of vaccination. This sequence joins TRBV7-2 and TRBJ2-1; D gene ambiguous. The CDR3: CASSLVTQLISYNEQFF. The CDR3 DNA is TGTGCCAGCAGCTTAGTTACGCAGCTGATCTCCTACAATGAGCAGTTCTTC.